The clone carrying this T cell receptor beta chain has at least ten counts. The data originate from a study of regulatory T cells in long-lasting Graves disease. Study information: Graves' cases, newly diagnosed, had used antithyroid drugs under 3 months.

Time point specified: newly diagnosed GD, antithyroid drugs for less than 3 months. Following extraction of RNA from PBMCs, that RNA was used to make the TCR library. Trimming removed 1 base at V and 6 bases at J, with 16 bases between. Per germline, CDR1 SGHAT and CDR2 FQNNGV. The CDR3 loop spans 15 amino acids. Library construction for TCR beta used iRepertoire HTBI primers and Arm-PCR of CDR3 regions. MiXCR, applied by TCRdb to the multiplex PCR reads, yields one record per CDR3 protein. The repertoire includes roughly 250,000 distinct CDR3 sequences, 15% to 20% of them detected once, and roughly 15% sits in the top ten. These data were also reused for a study on T cells in Graves' hyperthyroidism and ophthalmopathy.

This sample comprised peripheral blood mononuclear cells (PBMCs), obtained at new diagnosis, from a patient treated with antithyroid drugs. The chain has TRBV11-2 and TRBJ2-7; D unresolved. The sequence derives from a woman aged 30 to 39 with Graves disease. The CDR3 region has the DNA TGTGCCAGCAGCTTAGTTCCCCAGGCCGAGGCCGAGCAGTACTTC. This translates into CASSLVPQAEAEQYF.